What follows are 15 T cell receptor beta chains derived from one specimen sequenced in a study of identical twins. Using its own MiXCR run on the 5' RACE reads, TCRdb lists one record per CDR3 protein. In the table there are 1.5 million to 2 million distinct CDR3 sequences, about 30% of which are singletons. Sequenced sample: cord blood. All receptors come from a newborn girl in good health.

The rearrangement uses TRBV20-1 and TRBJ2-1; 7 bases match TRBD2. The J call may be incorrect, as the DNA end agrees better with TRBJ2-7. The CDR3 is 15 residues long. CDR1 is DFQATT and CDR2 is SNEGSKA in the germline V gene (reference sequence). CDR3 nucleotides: TGCAGTGCTAGAGATATAGGGACTACGTACAATGAGCAGTACTTC. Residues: CSARDIGTTYNEQYF.

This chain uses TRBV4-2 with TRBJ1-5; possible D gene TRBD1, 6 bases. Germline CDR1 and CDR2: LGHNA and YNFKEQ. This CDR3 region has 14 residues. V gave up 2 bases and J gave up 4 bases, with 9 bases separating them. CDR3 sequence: CASSQRQANQPQHF. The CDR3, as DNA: TGTGCCAGCAGCCAACGACAGGCTAATCAGCCCCAGCATTTT.

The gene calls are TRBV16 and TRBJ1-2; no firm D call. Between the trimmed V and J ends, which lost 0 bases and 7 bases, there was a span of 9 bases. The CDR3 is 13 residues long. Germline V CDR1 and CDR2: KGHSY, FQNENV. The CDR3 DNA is TGTGCCAGCAGCCAATCTGGGTACCGTGGCTACACCTTC. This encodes CASSQSGYRGYTF.

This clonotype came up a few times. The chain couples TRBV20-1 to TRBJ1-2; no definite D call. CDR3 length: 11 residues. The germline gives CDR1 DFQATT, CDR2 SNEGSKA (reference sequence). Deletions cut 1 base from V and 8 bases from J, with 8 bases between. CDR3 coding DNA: TGCAGTGCTAGAGTGCGAGAAGGCTACACCTTC. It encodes CSARVREGYTF.

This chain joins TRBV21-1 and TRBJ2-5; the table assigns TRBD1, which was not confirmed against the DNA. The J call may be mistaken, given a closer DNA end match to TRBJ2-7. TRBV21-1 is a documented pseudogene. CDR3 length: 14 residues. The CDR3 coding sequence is TGTGCCAGCAGCAAAGGACATGGTGTCCACGAGCAGTACTTC. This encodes CASSKGHGVHEQYF.

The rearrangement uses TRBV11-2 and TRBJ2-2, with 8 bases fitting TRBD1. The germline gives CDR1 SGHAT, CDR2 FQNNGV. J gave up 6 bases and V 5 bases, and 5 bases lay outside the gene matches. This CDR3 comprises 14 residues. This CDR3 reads CASSGRTGPGELFF. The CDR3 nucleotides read TGTGCCAGCAGCGGCCGGACAGGGCCCGGGGAGCTGTTTTTT.

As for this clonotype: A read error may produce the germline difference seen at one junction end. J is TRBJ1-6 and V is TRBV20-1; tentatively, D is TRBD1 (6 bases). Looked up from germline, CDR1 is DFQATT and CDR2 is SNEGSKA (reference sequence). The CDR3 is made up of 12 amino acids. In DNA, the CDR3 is TGCAGTGCTGGACAGAGAAATTCACCCCTCCACTTC. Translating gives CSAGQRNSPLHF.

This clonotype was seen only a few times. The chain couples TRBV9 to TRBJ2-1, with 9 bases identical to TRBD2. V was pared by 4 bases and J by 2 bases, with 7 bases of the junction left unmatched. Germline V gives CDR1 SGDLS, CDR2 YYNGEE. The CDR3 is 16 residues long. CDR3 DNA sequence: TGTGCCAGCAGCATTCGTAGCGGGGGAACCTACAATGAGCAGTTCTTC. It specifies CASSIRSGGTYNEQFF.

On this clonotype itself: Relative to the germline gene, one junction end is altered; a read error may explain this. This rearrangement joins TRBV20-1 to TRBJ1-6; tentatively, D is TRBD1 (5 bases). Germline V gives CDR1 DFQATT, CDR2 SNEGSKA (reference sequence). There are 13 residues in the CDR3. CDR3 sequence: CSARGPPNSRLHF. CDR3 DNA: TGCAGTGCTAGGGGACCTCCGAATTCACGCCTCCACTTT.

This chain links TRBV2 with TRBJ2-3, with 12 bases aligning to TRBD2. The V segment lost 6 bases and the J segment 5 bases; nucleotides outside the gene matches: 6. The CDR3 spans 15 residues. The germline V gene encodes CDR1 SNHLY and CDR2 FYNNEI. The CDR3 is CASRRTSGNGDTQYF. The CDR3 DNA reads TGTGCCAGCAGGCGGACTAGCGGGAATGGAGATACGCAGTATTTT.

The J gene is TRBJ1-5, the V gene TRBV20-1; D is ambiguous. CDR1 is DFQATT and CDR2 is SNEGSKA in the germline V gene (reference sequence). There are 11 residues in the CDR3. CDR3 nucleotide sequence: TGCACCGCGGGCGTCAATCAGCCCCAGCATTTT. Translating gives CTAGVNQPQHF.

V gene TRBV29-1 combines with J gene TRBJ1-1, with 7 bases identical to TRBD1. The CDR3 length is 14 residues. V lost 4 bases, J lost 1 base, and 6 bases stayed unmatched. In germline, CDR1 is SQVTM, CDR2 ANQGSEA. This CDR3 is CSVAKGTANTEAFF. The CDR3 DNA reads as TGCAGCGTTGCCAAGGGGACAGCGAACACTGAAGCTTTCTTT.

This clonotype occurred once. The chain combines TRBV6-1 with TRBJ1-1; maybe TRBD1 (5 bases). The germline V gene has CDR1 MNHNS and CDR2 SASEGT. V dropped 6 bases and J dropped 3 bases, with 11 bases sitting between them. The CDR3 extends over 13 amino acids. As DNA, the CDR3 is TGTGCCAGCAGGGTCGACAGACACACTGAAGCTTTCTTT. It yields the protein CASRVDRHTEAFF.

The CDR3 is CASSLDGQGRGTDTQYF. The CDR3 DNA reads as TGTGCCAGCAGCTTGGATGGACAGGGAAGGGGTACAGATACGCAGTATTTT. The chain uses TRBV5-5 and TRBJ2-3; 8 bases map to TRBD1. The CDR3 consists of 17 residues. The trim removed 0 bases at V and 3 bases at J, leaving 9 bases unmatched. Germline CDR1 reads SGHKS; CDR2 reads YYEKEE (reference sequence).

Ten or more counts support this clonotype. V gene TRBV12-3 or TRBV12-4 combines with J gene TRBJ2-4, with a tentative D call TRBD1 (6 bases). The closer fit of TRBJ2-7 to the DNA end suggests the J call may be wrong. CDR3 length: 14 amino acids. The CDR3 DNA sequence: TGTGCCAGCAGTTTAGTCCAGGGGAACGGCGAGCAGTACTTC. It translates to CASSLVQGNGEQYF.